This T cell receptor beta chain was retrieved from a study of shared clonotypes between healthy human individuals. Overall study context: The cohort had a couple of women and a few men, ages 18 to 49.

The table came from immunoSEQ multiplex PCR; TCRdb's copy has only in-frame clones and leaves some out. The data contain nearly 2 million clones, roughly 95% of them seen just once; the ten biggest clones take up less than 1.5%. V gave up 5 bases and J gave up 6 bases, with 11 bases separating them. Germline CDR1 is SNHLY and CDR2 is FYNNEI. The CDR3 is 12 residues long. Notes on this clone: Its antigen is unidentified.

CD8 cells regarded as naive lacked CD45RO, were positively chosen for CCR7, and omitted terminally differentiated effector memory CD45RA+ cells. Only Caucasian adults living in Nashville, Tennessee served as donors. Study-wide findings and caveats: Across four donors, naive CD4 shared roughly 5%, naive CD8 over 3%, memory CD4 roughly 2.1%, memory CD8 about 0.4%. Compared with memory subsets, naive subsets generally had larger estimated richness.

The chain recombines TRBV2 with TRBJ2-7, with D tentatively TRBD1 (6 bases). Sequencing was done on a sample of naive CD8+ T cells sorted from blood. This TCR was sampled from a man younger than 35 in good health. The CDR3 DNA follows: TGTGCCAGCAGTTACCAACAGGGCGAGCAGTACTTC. This translates into CASSYQQGEQYF.